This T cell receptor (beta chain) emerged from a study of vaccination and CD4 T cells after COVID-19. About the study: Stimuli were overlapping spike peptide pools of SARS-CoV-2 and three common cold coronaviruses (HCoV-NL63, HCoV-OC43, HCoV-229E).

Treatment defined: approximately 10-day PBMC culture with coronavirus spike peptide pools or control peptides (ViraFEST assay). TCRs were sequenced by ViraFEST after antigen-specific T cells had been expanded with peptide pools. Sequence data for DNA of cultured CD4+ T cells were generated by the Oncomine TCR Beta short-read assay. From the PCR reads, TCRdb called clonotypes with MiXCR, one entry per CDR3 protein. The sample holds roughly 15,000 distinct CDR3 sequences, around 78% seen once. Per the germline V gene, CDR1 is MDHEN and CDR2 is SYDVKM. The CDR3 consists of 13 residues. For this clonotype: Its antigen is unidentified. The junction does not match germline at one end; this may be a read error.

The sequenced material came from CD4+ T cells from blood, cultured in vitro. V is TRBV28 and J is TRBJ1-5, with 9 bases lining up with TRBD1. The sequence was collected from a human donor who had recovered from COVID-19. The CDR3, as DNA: TGTGCCATCCGAACAGGGGGCAAGCAGCCCCAGCATTTT. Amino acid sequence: CAIRTGGKQPQHF.